This T cell receptor beta chain is drawn from a study of response to subunit inactivated influenza vaccine. Study-wide findings and caveats: The study's authors posited that every seasonal influenza vaccination enlists few new T cells.

Using its own MiXCR run on the RT-PCR reads, TCRdb lists one record per CDR3 protein. The table has about 700,000 distinct CDR3 sequences, more than 11% seen once. V was trimmed by 0 bases and J by 3 bases, leaving 3 bases between them. The germline V gene has CDR1 MNHEY and CDR2 SVGEGT. The length of the CDR3 is 12 residues. For this clonotype: Its antigen is still unknown.

Specimen: PBMCs from blood, collected 14 to 15 days before vaccination. This chain joins TRBV6-2 or TRBV6-3 and TRBJ2-7; D ambiguous. The origin of this receptor is a man between 45 and 60 years old who received an inactivated influenza vaccine. The CDR3 loop reads CASSYSVYEQYF. The CDR3 coding sequence is TGTGCCAGCAGTTACTCGGTCTACGAGCAGTACTTC.